The present T cell receptor (beta chain) was sequenced within a study of immune characterization of retroperitoneal liposarcoma. TCRdb processed the PCR reads anew with MiXCR; each CDR3 protein has one entry. The sample includes around 13,000 distinct CDR3 sequences, about half of them seen just once. This CDR3 spans 14 amino acids. Looked up from germline, CDR1 is SGHTA and CDR2 is FQGNSA. The V and J genes are TRBV7-2 and TRBJ2-5; weak D call: TRBD2 (5 bases). The end of the DNA aligns better with TRBJ2-7, so the J call may be wrong. This TCR derives from a female donor with retroperitoneal liposarcoma. Sample: tumor tissue. The CDR3 is CASSRGIDVSEQYF. DNA for the CDR3: TGTGCCAGCAGCCGAGGGATTGACGTCTCCGAGCAGTACTTC.